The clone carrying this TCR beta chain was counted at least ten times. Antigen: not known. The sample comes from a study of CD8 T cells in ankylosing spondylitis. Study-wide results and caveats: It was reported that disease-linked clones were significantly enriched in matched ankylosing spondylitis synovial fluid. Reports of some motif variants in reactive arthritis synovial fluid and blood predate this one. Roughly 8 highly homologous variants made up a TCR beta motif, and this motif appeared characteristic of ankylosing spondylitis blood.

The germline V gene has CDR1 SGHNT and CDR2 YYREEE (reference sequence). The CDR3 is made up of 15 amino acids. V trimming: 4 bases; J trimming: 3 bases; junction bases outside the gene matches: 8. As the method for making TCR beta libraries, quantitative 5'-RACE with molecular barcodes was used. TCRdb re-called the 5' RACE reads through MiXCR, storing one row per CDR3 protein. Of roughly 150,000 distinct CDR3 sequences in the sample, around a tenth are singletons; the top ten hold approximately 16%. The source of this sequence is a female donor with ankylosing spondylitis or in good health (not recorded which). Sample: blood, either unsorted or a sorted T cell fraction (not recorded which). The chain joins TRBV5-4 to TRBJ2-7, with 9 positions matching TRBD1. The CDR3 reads CASSHPGQGVYEQYF. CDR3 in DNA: TGTGCCAGCAGCCATCCGGGACAGGGCGTCTACGAGCAGTACTTC.